The 13 T cell receptor beta chains in this list originate from one sample, sequenced in a study of blood T cell repertoires in COVID-19. Profiled with immunoSEQ multiplex PCR; TCRdb holds only in-frame clones, not every one. The sample holds 120,000 to 150,000 clones, 65% to 85% seen once. The sample taken for sequencing was peripheral blood. The receptors were gathered from a man aged 60-69 years with active or convalescent COVID-19.

The rearrangement uses TRBV2 and TRBJ2-2, with TRBD1 identical over 8 bases. Per the germline V gene, CDR1 is SNHLY and CDR2 is FYNNEI. CDR3 length equals 12 residues. Unmatched junction bases numbered 0, after V lost 4 bases and J lost 8 bases. CDR3 amino acids: CASSGDRGELFF. CDR3 DNA sequence: TGTGCCAGCAGTGGGGACAGGGGGGAGCTGTTTTTT.

CDR3 nucleotide sequence: TGTGCCAGCAGTCCCCTCGGGGAAAAACTGTTTTTT. It encodes CASSPLGEKLFF. The rearrangement uses TRBV28 and TRBJ1-4, with no clear D. The V gene lost 5 bases and the J gene lost 8 bases, with 9 bases spanning the gap. This CDR3 comprises 12 residues. Germline CDR1 reads MDHEN; CDR2 reads SYDVKM.

This sequence joins TRBV5-1 and TRBJ2-7, with 9 bases lining up with TRBD1. With V trimmed by 0 bases and J by 2 bases, 6 bases remained unmatched. CDR1 and CDR2 (germline): SGHRS, YFSETQ. The CDR3 has 16 residues. The CDR3 sequence: CASSLERGQGTYEQYF. For the CDR3, the DNA is TGCGCCAGCAGCTTGGAGAGGGGACAGGGTACCTACGAGCAGTACTTC.

The chain combines TRBV12-3 or TRBV12-4 with TRBJ2-5; TRBD2 is a possible D gene (5 bases). Trimming removed 0 bases from V and 10 bases from J, with 9 bases in between. This CDR3 has 12 residues. The CDR3 nucleotides are TGTGCCAGCAGTTTAGCTTTCCGGGACCAGTACTTC. Amino acids: CASSLAFRDQYF.

V and J are TRBV5-1 and TRBJ2-7; 9 bases are a match to TRBD1. The CDR3 is 14 residues long. V dropped 4 bases and J dropped 3; count of bases not matched to a gene: 5. Per the germline V gene, CDR1 is SGHRS and CDR2 is YFSETQ. CDR3 bases: TGCGCCAGCAGCAGAGGGGGACAGGGCTACGAGCAGTACTTC. It is translated as CASSRGGQGYEQYF.

The V call is TRBV6-5, the J call TRBJ2-7, with D possibly matching TRBD1 (6 bases). Germline V gene sequence: CDR1 MNHEY, CDR2 SVGAGI. The V end lost 10 bases, the J end lost 2 bases, and 15 bases lay between the germline ends. The CDR3 extends over 13 amino acids. The CDR3 sequence: CATHTGNPYEQYF. In nucleotides, the CDR3 is TGTGCCACTCACACAGGGAACCCCTACGAGCAGTACTTC.

This clone was picked up a small number of times. The chain is built from TRBV7-9 and TRBJ2-1, with a possible D match to TRBD1 (5 bases). The CDR3 runs 16 residues. Trimming removed 5 bases at V and 3 bases at J, with 17 bases between. The germline gives CDR1 SEHNR, CDR2 FQNEAQ (reference sequence). CDR3 nucleotides: TGTGCCAGCAGCGCAGGGCGGCAGGCGATCTACAATGAGCAGTTCTTC. It codes for CASSAGRQAIYNEQFF.

V gene TRBV30 combines with J gene TRBJ1-3; TRBD1 aligns across 9 bases. Germline lookup yields CDR1 GTSNPN and CDR2 SVGIG (reference sequence). J lost 0 bases, V lost 1 base, and 4 bases had no gene match. The CDR3 is 16 residues long. DNA of the CDR3: TGTGCCTGGAGTGGTAGGGACAGGGTCTCTGGAAACACCATATATTTT. Residues: CAWSGRDRVSGNTIYF.

A single count supports this clone. This chain connects TRBV5-1 to TRBJ2-7; D may correspond to TRBD1 or TRBD2 (5 bases each). V gave up 4 bases and J gave up 3 bases, with 17 bases separating them. The CDR3 extends over 15 amino acids. The germline CDR1 and CDR2 sequences are SGHRS and YFSETQ. CDR3: CASSVGRTGVYEQYF. DNA for the CDR3: TGCGCCAGCAGCGTGGGACGGACCGGGGTCTACGAGCAGTACTTC.

This clone was observed once. This CDR3 reads CASSRGGSGFTDTQYF. CDR3 coding DNA: TGTGCCAGCAGTCGCGGGGGTAGCGGGTTCACAGATACGCAGTATTTT. The chain uses TRBV7-9 and TRBJ2-3, with TRBD2 matching over 7 bases. The CDR3 is made up of 16 amino acids. Looked up from germline, CDR1 is SEHNR and CDR2 is FQNEAQ (reference sequence). V was clipped by 6 bases and J by 2 bases; unmatched bases: 11.

This chain links TRBV11-2 with TRBJ2-1; 8 bases line up with TRBD2. Per germline, CDR1 SGHAT and CDR2 FQNNGV. The length of the CDR3 is 16 residues. Losses at the gene ends were 4 bases for V and 4 bases for J; bases not matched to a gene: 9. CDR3 residues: CASSSRGGRSYNEQFF. CDR3 coding DNA: TGTGCCAGCAGCTCCAGAGGCGGGAGGTCTTACAATGAGCAGTTCTTC.

V and J are TRBV5-1 and TRBJ2-1, with 8 bases aligning to TRBD2. This CDR3 spans 14 amino acids. From germline, CDR1 is SGHRS and CDR2 YFSETQ. The ends lost 4 bases at V and 4 bases at J; junction bases unmatched: 4. Here the CDR3 reads CASSAGTRYNEQFF. The CDR3, as DNA: TGCGCCAGCAGCGCCGGGACTAGGTACAATGAGCAGTTCTTC.

In this sample, this clone turned up a few times. This sequence joins TRBV19 and TRBJ1-3; no clear D. Trimming left V 9 bases short and J 4 bases short, with 13 bases between. Germline loops: CDR1 LNHDA, CDR2 SQIVND (reference sequence). This CDR3 spans 13 amino acids. The CDR3 DNA reads as TGTGCCAGGCCGAGAGGGTTCGGAAACACCATATATTTT. This encodes CARPRGFGNTIYF.